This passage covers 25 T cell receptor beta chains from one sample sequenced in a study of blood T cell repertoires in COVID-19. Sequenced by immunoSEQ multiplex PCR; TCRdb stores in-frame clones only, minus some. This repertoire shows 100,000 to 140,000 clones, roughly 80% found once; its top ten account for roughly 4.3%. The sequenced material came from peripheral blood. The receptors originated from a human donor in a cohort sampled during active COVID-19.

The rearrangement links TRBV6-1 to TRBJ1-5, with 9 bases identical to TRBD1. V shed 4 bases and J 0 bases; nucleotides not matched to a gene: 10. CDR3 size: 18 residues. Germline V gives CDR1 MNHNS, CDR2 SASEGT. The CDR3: CASSGKTGTGTSNQPQHF. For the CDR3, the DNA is TGTGCCAGCAGTGGAAAGACCGGGACAGGGACTAGCAATCAGCCCCAGCATTTT.

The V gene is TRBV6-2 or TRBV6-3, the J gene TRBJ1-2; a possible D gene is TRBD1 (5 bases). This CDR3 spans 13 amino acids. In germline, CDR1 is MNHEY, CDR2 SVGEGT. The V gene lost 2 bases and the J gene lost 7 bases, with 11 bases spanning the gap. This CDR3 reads CASSYEGQGGYTF. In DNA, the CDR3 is TGTGCCAGCAGTTACGAAGGACAAGGTGGCTACACCTTC.

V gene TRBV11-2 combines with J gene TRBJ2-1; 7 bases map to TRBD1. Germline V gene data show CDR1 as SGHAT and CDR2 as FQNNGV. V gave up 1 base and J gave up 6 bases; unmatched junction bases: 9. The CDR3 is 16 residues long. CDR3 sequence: CASSLVKGAGGNEQFF. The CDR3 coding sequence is TGTGCCAGCAGCTTAGTTAAGGGGGCTGGTGGCAATGAGCAGTTCTTC.

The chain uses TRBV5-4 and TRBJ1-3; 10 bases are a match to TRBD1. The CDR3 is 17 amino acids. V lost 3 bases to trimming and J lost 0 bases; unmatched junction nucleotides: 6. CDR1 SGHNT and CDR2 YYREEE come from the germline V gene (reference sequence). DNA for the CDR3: TGTGCCAGCAGCTCGACTCGACAGGGGGCCTCTGGAAACACCATATATTTT. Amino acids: CASSSTRQGASGNTIYF.

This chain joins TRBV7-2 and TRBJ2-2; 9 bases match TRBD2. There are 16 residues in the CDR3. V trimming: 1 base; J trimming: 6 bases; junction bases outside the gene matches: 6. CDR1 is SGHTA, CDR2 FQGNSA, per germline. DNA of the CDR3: TGTGCCAGCAGCTTAGTGTCCCTAGCGGGATCCGGGGAGCTGTTTTTT. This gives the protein CASSLVSLAGSGELFF. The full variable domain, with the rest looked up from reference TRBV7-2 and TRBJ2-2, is GAGVSQSPSNKVTEKGKDVELRCDPISGHTALYWYRQSLGQGLEFLIYFQGNSAPDKSGLPSDRFSAERTGGSVSTLTIQRTQQEDSAVYLCASSLVSLAGSGELFFGEGSRLTVL.

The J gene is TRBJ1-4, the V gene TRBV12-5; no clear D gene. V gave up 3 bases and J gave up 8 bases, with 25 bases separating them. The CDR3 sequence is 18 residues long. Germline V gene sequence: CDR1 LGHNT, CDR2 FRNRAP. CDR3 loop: CASGFLKADIGFREKLFF. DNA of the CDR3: TGTGCTAGTGGTTTTCTTAAGGCAGATATCGGGTTTAGAGAAAAACTGTTTTTT.

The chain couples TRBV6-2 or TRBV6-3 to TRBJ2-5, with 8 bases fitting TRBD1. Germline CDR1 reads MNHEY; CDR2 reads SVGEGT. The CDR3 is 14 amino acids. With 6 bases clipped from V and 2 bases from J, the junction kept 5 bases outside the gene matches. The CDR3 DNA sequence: TGTGCCAGCAGCCGTCGGACAGGGCAAGAGACCCAGTACTTC. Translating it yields CASSRRTGQETQYF.

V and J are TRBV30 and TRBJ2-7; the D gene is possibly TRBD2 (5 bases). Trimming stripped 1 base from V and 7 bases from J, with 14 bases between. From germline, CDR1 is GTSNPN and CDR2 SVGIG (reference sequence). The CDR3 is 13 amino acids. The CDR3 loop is CAWSGGGLGEQYF. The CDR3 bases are TGTGCCTGGAGTGGAGGAGGTCTGGGGGAGCAGTACTTC.

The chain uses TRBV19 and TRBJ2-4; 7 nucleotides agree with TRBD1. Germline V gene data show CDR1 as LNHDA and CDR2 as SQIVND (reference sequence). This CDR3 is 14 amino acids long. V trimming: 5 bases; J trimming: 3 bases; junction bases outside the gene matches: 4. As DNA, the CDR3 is TGTGCCAGTAGTCACTGGGACAGCAAAAACATTCAGTACTTC. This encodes CASSHWDSKNIQYF.

The CDR3 here is CASSVGGAQNTGELFF. CDR3 DNA: TGTGCCAGCAGCGTAGGCGGGGCCCAAAACACCGGGGAGCTGTTTTTT. The chain employs TRBV9 and TRBJ2-2; D is possibly TRBD2 (6 bases). The germline V gene has CDR1 SGDLS and CDR2 YYNGEE. V lost 0 bases and J 2 bases, leaving 11 bases between the germline ends. This CDR3 spans 16 amino acids. Full variable domain (remainder filled in from reference TRBV9 and TRBJ2-2): DSGVTQTPKHLITATGQRVTLRCSPRSGDLSVYWYQQSLDQGLQFLIQYYNGEERAKGNILERFSAQQFPDLHSELNLSSLELGDSALYFCASSVGGAQNTGELFFGEGSRLTVL.

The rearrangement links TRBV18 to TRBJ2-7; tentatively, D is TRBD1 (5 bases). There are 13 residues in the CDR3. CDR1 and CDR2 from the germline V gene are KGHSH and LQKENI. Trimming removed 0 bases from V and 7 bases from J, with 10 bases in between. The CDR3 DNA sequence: TGTGCCAGCTCACCACCGGGGCAGGAGGAGCAGTACGTC. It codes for CASSPPGQEEQYV.

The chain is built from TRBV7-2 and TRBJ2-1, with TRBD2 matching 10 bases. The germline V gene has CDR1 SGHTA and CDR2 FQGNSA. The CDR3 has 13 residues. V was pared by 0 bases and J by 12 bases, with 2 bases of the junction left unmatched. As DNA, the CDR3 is TGTGCCAGCAGCTTAGCGGGACTAGCGTTGCAGTTCTTC. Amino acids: CASSLAGLALQFF. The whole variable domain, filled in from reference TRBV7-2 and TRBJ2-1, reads GAGVSQSPSNKVTEKGKDVELRCDPISGHTALYWYRQSLGQGLEFLIYFQGNSAPDKSGLPSDRFSAERTGGSVSTLTIQRTQQEDSAVYLCASSLAGLALQFFGPGTRLTVL.

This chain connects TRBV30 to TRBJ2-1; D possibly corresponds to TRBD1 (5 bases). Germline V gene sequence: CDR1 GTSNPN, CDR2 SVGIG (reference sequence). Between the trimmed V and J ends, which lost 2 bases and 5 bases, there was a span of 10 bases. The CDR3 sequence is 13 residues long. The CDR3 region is CAWSRGGNNEQFF. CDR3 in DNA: TGTGCCTGGAGTAGGGGCGGAAACAATGAGCAGTTCTTC.

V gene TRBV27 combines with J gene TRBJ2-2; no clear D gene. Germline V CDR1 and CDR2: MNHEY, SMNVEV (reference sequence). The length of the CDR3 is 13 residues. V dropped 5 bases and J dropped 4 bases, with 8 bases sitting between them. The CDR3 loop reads CASSPRFTGELFF. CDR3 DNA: TGTGCCAGCAGTCCCCGTTTCACCGGGGAGCTGTTTTTT.

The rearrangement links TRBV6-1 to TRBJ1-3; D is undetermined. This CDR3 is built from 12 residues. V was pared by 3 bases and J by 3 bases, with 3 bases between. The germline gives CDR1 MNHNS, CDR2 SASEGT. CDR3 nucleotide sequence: TGTGCCAGCAGTGACAATGGAAACACCATATATTTT. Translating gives CASSDNGNTIYF.

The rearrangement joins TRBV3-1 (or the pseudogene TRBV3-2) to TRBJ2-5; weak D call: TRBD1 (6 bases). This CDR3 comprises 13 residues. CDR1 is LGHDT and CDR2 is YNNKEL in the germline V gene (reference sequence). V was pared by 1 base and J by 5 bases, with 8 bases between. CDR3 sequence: CASSQAGVETQYF. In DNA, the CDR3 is TGTGCCAGCAGCCAAGCAGGGGTCGAGACCCAGTACTTC.

The CDR3 here is CASSLASAGVQPQHF. DNA for the CDR3: TGTGCCAGCAGCTTAGCTTCGGCAGGGGTTCAGCCCCAGCATTTT. This rearrangement joins TRBV7-6 to TRBJ1-5; D is perhaps TRBD1 (6 bases). With 0 bases removed from V and 6 bases from J, the gap between germline ends came to 12 bases. CDR3 length: 15 amino acids. Germline assignment: CDR1 SGHVS and CDR2 FNYEAQ.

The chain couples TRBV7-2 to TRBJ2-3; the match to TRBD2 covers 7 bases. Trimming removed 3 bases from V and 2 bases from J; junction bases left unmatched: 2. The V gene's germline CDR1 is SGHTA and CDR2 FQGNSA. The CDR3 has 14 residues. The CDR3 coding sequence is TGTGCCAGCAGCTTGGGACTAACCACAGATACGCAGTATTTT. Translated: CASSLGLTTDTQYF.

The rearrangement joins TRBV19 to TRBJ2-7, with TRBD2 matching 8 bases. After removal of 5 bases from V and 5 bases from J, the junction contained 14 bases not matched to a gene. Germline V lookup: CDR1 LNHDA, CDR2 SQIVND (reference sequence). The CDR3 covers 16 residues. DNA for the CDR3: TGTGCCAGTAGTCTCGGGAAGGGACTAGTAATCGACGAGCAGTACTTC. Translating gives CASSLGKGLVIDEQYF. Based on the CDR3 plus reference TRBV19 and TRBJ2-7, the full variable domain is DGGITQSPKYLFRKEGQNVTLSCEQNLNHDAMYWYRQDPGQGLRLIYYSQIVNDFQKGDIAEGYSVSREKKESFPLTVTSAQKNPTAFYLCASSLGKGLVIDEQYFGPGTRLTVT.

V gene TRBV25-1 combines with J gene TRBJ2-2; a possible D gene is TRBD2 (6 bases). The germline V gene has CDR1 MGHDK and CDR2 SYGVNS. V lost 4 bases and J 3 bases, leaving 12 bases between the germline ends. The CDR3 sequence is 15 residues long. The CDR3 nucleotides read TGTGCCAGCAGTGGACTAGGGCGTTACACCGGGGAGCTGTTTTTT. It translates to CASSGLGRYTGELFF.

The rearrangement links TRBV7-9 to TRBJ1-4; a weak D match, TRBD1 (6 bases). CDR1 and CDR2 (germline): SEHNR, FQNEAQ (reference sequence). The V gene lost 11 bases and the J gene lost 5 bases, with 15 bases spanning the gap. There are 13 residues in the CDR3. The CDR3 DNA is TGTGCCGGACAAGGGGGGGTGAATGAAAAACTGTTTTTT. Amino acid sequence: CAGQGGVNEKLFF.

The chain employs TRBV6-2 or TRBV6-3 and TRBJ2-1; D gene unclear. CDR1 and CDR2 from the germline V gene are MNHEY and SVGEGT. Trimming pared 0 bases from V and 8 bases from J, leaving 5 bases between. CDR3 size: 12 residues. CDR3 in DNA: TGTGCCAGCAGTTACTCAAGCGATGAGCAGTTCTTC. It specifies CASSYSSDEQFF.

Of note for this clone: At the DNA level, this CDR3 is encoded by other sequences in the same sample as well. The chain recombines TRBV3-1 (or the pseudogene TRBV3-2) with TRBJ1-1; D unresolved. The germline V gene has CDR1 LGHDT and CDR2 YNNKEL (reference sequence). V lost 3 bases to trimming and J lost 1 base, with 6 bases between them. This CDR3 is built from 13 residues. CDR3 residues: CASSHRGNTEAFF. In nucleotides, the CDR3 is TGTGCCAGCAGCCATCGCGGGAACACTGAAGCTTTCTTT.

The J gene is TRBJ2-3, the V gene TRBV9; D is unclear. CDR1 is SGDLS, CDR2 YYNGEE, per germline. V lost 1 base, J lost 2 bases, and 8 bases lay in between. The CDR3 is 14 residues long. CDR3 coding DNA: TGTGCCAGCAGCGTAAACACAGACACAGATACGCAGTATTTT. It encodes CASSVNTDTDTQYF. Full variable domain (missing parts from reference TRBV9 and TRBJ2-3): DSGVTQTPKHLITATGQRVTLRCSPRSGDLSVYWYQQSLDQGLQFLIQYYNGEERAKGNILERFSAQQFPDLHSELNLSSLELGDSALYFCASSVNTDTDTQYFGPGTRLTVL.

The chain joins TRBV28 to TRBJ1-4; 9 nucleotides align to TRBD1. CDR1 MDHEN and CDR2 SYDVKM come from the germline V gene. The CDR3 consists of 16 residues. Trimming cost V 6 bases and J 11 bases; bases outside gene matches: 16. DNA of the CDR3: TGTGCCAGCAGGACGGGACAGGGAGTGCGCATGAAGAAACTGTTTTTT. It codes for CASRTGQGVRMKKLFF. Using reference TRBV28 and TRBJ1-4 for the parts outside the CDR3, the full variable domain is DVKVTQSSRYLVKRTGEKVFLECVQDMDHENMFWYRQDPGLGLRLIYFSYDVKMKEKGDIPEGYSVSREKKERFSLILESASTNQTSMYLCASRTGQGVRMKKLFFGSGTQLSVL.